These T cell receptor beta chains were read from a single sample in a study of blood T cell repertoires in COVID-19. TCRdb keeps only in-frame clones here, not all; method: immunoSEQ multiplex PCR. The table shows hundreds of thousands of clones, with about 90% occurring only once. Input material: PBMCs or T cells enriched from blood (not recorded which). The receptors derive from a woman aged 30 to 39 who had recovered from COVID-19. CDR3s leave out the opening cysteine and the closing phenylalanine or tryptophan.

v_gene,j_gene,CDR3aa
TRBV7-2,TRBJ2-5,ASSLVLAGGNQETQY
TRBV7-8,TRBJ1-1,ASSLRDSVEAF
TRBV6-5,TRBJ1-5,ASSVYYDQPQH
TRBV28,TRBJ1-5,ASSSGVDQPQH
TRBV28,TRBJ1-2,ASSPGQGQGYT
TRBV16,TRBJ2-5,ASSRRAGGEATQY
TRBV24-1,TRBJ2-1,ATSDYTGGLSEQF
TRBV7-6,TRBJ2-7,ASSLASAGGYGSSYEQY
TRBV7-9,TRBJ2-7,ASSSAGIYEQY
TRBV29-1,TRBJ1-2,SVWTGGDYGYT
TRBV28,TRBJ2-7,ASSPGQGVSYEQY
TRBV24-1,TRBJ2-1,ATSDSSSYNEQF
TRBV5-1,TRBJ2-5,ASSSVAGGETQY
TRBV27,TRBJ2-1,ASSPLSGGLYNEQF
TRBV18,TRBJ1-1,ASSPRGENTEAF
TRBV29-1,TRBJ1-1,SVAPGQGNTEAF
TRBV18,TRBJ1-6,ASSPGQGVNSPLH
TRBV5-1,TRBJ2-1,ASSLDTGSSYNEQF
TRBV6-1,TRBJ1-4,ASSEDRAEKLF
TRBV27,TRBJ2-1,AFRRDEGLDEQF
TRBV11-2,TRBJ2-5,ASSLEAGGETQY
TRBV7-9,TRBJ1-3,ASRSGQGNTIY
TRBV28,TRBJ1-2,ASIGNNYGYT
TRBV19,TRBJ1-3,ASSTLAAIY
TRBV7-9,TRBJ1-1,ASSLGQANTEAF
TRBV28,TRBJ1-5,ASSLPAGQGAWGNQPQH